The 28 T cell receptor beta chains below all came from one sample that was sequenced in a study of identical twins. TCRdb ran MiXCR on the 5' RACE reads and lists one entry per CDR3 protein. The sample carries about 530,000 distinct CDR3 sequences, 20% to 25% recorded once. Another study also made use of these data, one on yellow fever vaccine responses in identical twins.

Sequenced input: CD4+ T cells sorted from blood. Source of these receptors: a woman younger than 35 in good health.

This clonotype showed up just a few times. V and J are TRBV28 and TRBJ2-1; tentative D call: TRBD2 (5 bases). Trimming pared 8 bases from V and 2 bases from J, leaving 10 bases between. The germline CDR1 and CDR2 sequences are MDHEN and SYDVKM. The CDR3 has 13 residues. In nucleotides, the CDR3 is TGTGCCAGCGGACTGCCCGCCTACAATGAGCAGTTCTTC. It specifies CASGLPAYNEQFF.

Only a few counts were recorded for this clonotype. The J gene is TRBJ2-7, the V gene TRBV10-3; TRBD2 agrees at 11 bases. Trimming removed 1 base from V and 3 bases from J; junction bases left unmatched: 2. Germline assignment: CDR1 ENHRY and CDR2 SYGVKD. The CDR3 runs 15 residues. The CDR3 coding sequence is TGTGCCATCAGTGAGTTTACTAGCGGGAGCTACGAGCAGTACTTC. Protein product: CAISEFTSGSYEQYF.

V gene TRBV12-3 or TRBV12-4 combines with J gene TRBJ1-4; D gene uncertain. The V gene lost 3 bases and the J gene lost 8 bases, with 10 bases spanning the gap. The CDR3 totals 13 residues. The CDR3: CASSFSGYEKLFF. The DNA for the CDR3 is TGTGCCAGCAGTTTCTCGGGATACGAAAAACTGTTTTTT.

This clonotype has only a few counts. This CDR3 is CASSGGGMNTEAFF. DNA of the CDR3: TGTGCCAGCAGCGGGGGCGGCATGAACACTGAAGCTTTCTTT. The V call is TRBV5-5, the J call TRBJ1-1, with D perhaps matching TRBD1 (6 bases). The germline CDR1 and CDR2 sequences are SGHKS and YYEKEE (reference sequence). V was cut by 4 bases and J by 0 bases, with 10 bases left in between. This CDR3 spans 14 amino acids.

This clonotype was observed a single time. The chain recombines TRBV20-1 with TRBJ1-2; tentative D call: TRBD1 (6 bases). Trimming removed 6 bases at V and 7 bases at J, with 15 bases between. The CDR3 contains 12 residues. CDR1 and CDR2 (germline): DFQATT, SNEGSKA (reference sequence). The CDR3 coding sequence is TGCAGTGCCCCGCGGGGGCAGGGTGGCTACACCTTC. It specifies CSAPRGQGGYTF.

In its sample, this clonotype was seen a few times. This chain joins TRBV7-9 and TRBJ1-2, with no clear D. Trimming removed 3 bases at V and 0 bases at J, with 8 bases between. The CDR3 has 14 residues. Germline CDR1 SEHNR, CDR2 FQNEAQ (reference sequence). The CDR3 spells CASSLELANYGYTF. The CDR3 DNA reads TGTGCCAGCAGCTTGGAACTAGCTAACTATGGCTACACCTTC. The complete variable domain, with remaining parts taken from reference TRBV7-9 and TRBJ1-2, reads DTGVSQNPRHKITKRGQNVTFRCDPISEHNRLYWYRQTLGQGPEFLTYFQNEAQLEKSRLLSDRFSAERPKGSFSTLEIQRTEQGDSAMYLCASSLELANYGYTFGSGTRLTVV.

This clonotype appeared a few times. The chain joins TRBV5-1 to TRBJ2-5; a weak D match, TRBD1 (6 bases). The CDR3 has 14 amino acids. Germline-derived CDR1 and CDR2 are SGHRS and YFSETQ. Trimming removed 0 bases at V and 2 bases at J, with 8 bases between. The CDR3 loop is CASSLDGQQETQYF. The CDR3 nucleotides read TGCGCCAGCAGCTTGGATGGACAGCAAGAGACCCAGTACTTC.

The chain recombines TRBV20-1 with TRBJ2-1; D possibly uses TRBD1 or TRBD2 (6 bases each). The CDR3 is 14 amino acids. CDR1 DFQATT and CDR2 SNEGSKA come from the germline V gene (reference sequence). V was shortened by 0 bases and J by 5 bases, with 11 bases between the two germline ends. Here the CDR3 DNA reads TGCAGTGCTAGAGAGGAGGGGGTACACAATGAGCAGTTCTTC. Protein sequence: CSAREEGVHNEQFF.

This clonotype was seen a handful of times. CDR3 in amino acids: CASSSLGSSRTYEQYF. The DNA of the CDR3 is TGTGCCAGCAGTTCCCTTGGGTCTAGCAGAACCTACGAGCAGTACTTC. V usage is TRBV12-3 or TRBV12-4 and J usage is TRBJ2-7, with D tentatively TRBD2 (5 bases). The CDR3 spans 16 residues. V lost 4 bases and J lost 2, with 18 bases in between.

This clonotype has just a few counts. The chain links TRBV6-1 to TRBJ1-1, with D possibly TRBD1 on 5 matching bases. V lost 8 bases and J 0 bases, leaving 16 bases between the germline ends. The germline V gene encodes CDR1 MNHNS and CDR2 SASEGT. The CDR3 has 15 residues. The CDR3, as DNA: TGTGCCAGCCGCCAACTCGGACAAATGAACACTGAAGCTTTCTTT. Translating gives CASRQLGQMNTEAFF.

This rearrangement joins TRBV5-5 to TRBJ2-7, with D possibly TRBD2 on 6 matching bases. The CDR3 has 16 residues. CDR1 is SGHKS and CDR2 is YYEKEE in the germline V gene (reference sequence). V was pared by 4 bases and J by 3 bases, with 20 bases between. In nucleotides, the CDR3 is TGTGCCAGCAGCCGTGCCTCCTCTGACGGGAGCTACGAGCAGTACTTC. It yields the protein CASSRASSDGSYEQYF.

This chain joins TRBV5-1 and TRBJ2-1, with D perhaps TRBD2 (6 bases). This CDR3 comprises 16 residues. V was trimmed by 0 bases and J by 6 bases, leaving 16 bases between them. Germline V gene sequence: CDR1 SGHRS, CDR2 YFSETQ. The chain's CDR3 is CASSLGADYPGNEQFF. In nucleotides, the CDR3 is TGCGCCAGCAGCTTGGGGGCGGACTACCCCGGCAATGAGCAGTTCTTC.

This clonotype was detected once. The V call is TRBV5-1, the J call TRBJ1-1; D call uncertain. Trimming removed 4 bases at V and 0 bases at J, with 10 bases between. The CDR3 has 14 amino acids. Germline-derived CDR1 and CDR2 are SGHRS and YFSETQ. For the CDR3, the DNA is TGCGCCAGCAGCATTACAGCGATGAACACTGAAGCTTTCTTT. Protein sequence: CASSITAMNTEAFF.

The chain carries TRBV29-1 and TRBJ2-5, with 7 positions matching TRBD2. CDR1 SQVTM and CDR2 ANQGSEA come from the germline V gene. The CDR3 length is 12 residues. Trimming cost V 6 bases and J 5 bases; bases outside gene matches: 6. This chain's CDR3 is CSVLGREETQYF. The CDR3 DNA reads as TGCAGCGTCCTTGGGAGGGAGGAGACCCAGTACTTC.

This clonotype was counted many times. The chain is built from TRBV12-3 or TRBV12-4 and TRBJ1-5, with D maybe TRBD1 (5 bases). This CDR3 contains 14 residues. The V gene lost 6 bases and the J gene lost 1 base, with 10 bases spanning the gap. The CDR3 here is CASSRGGSNQPQHF. The CDR3 DNA reads TGTGCCAGCAGCCGGGGCGGCAGCAATCAGCCCCAGCATTTT.

The gene calls are TRBV4-1 and TRBJ2-7; D may be TRBD2 (6 bases). The CDR3 runs 15 residues. Looked up from germline, CDR1 is MGHRA and CDR2 is YSYEKL. Trimming cost V 4 bases and J 3 bases, with 16 bases left between them. This chain's CDR3 is CASSPTGVGNYEQYF. CDR3 sequence (DNA): TGCGCCAGCAGCCCCACGGGGGTGGGCAACTACGAGCAGTACTTC.

This chain connects TRBV20-1 to TRBJ1-1; TRBD1 might be the D (5 bases). V dropped 3 bases and J dropped 5 bases, with 19 bases sitting between them. CDR1 and CDR2 (germline): DFQATT, SNEGSKA (reference sequence). The CDR3 contains 15 residues. The CDR3 region is CSASLPGRGSTEAFF. As DNA, the CDR3 is TGCAGTGCTAGCCTCCCGGGACGAGGTAGTACTGAAGCTTTCTTT.

V is TRBV28 and J is TRBJ1-2; D remains ambiguous. Trimming shortened V by 5 bases and J by 7 bases, and 8 bases separated the two germline ends. The CDR3 extends over 11 amino acids. CDR1 MDHEN and CDR2 SYDVKM come from the germline V gene. CDR3 loop: CASSPFGGYTF. In DNA, the CDR3 is TGTGCCAGCAGTCCTTTTGGTGGCTACACCTTC.

This clonotype has just a few counts. The rearrangement uses TRBV20-1 and TRBJ2-1; D not certain. This CDR3 spans 14 amino acids. Deletions cut 3 bases from V and 2 bases from J, with 11 bases between. Germline CDR1 reads DFQATT; CDR2 reads SNEGSKA (reference sequence). CDR3 nucleotide sequence: TGCAGTGCTAGCAACCGGAACACCTACAATGAGCAGTTCTTC. Its translation is CSASNRNTYNEQFF.

This chain uses TRBV7-2 with TRBJ2-1; D is possibly TRBD1 (6 bases). CDR1 SGHTA and CDR2 FQGNSA come from the germline V gene. CDR3 size: 15 residues. With 1 base removed from V and 4 bases from J, the gap between germline ends came to 11 bases. In DNA, the CDR3 is TGTGCCAGCAGCTTAGTGGGGGCATCTTACAATGAGCAGTTCTTC. Its translation: CASSLVGASYNEQFF. Together with reference TRBV7-2 and TRBJ2-1, the CDR3 gives the full variable domain: GAGVSQSPSNKVTEKGKDVELRCDPISGHTALYWYRQSLGQGLEFLIYFQGNSAPDKSGLPSDRFSAERTGGSVSTLTIQRTQQEDSAVYLCASSLVGASYNEQFFGPGTRLTVL.

This clonotype was recorded a few times. The chain employs TRBV10-3 and TRBJ2-3, with 13 nucleotides matching TRBD2. From germline, CDR1 is ENHRY and CDR2 SYGVKD. The CDR3 consists of 17 residues. V shed 4 bases and J 4 bases; nucleotides not matched to a gene: 8. This CDR3 reads CAISGWTSGRGADTQYF. CDR3 DNA sequence: TGTGCCATCAGTGGCTGGACTAGCGGGAGAGGTGCAGATACGCAGTATTTT.

CDR3 DNA sequence: TGTGCCCCGGGTGGGACTGGCGGTTATGAGCAGTTCTTC. It encodes CAPGGTGGYEQFF. V is TRBV21-1 and J is TRBJ2-1; the tabulated D call, TRBD2, remains unverified against the DNA. TRBV21-1 is annotated as a pseudogene. There are 13 residues in the CDR3.

The sample holds a few counts of this clonotype. The V gene is TRBV4-2, the J gene TRBJ2-7, with D possibly TRBD2 on 5 matching bases. The CDR3 is made up of 14 amino acids. Germline CDR1 is LGHNA and CDR2 is YNFKEQ. The V end lost 5 bases, the J end lost 0 bases, and 11 bases lay between the germline ends. The CDR3 sequence: CASSEADSSYEQYF. CDR3 in DNA: TGTGCCAGCAGCGAAGCGGATAGCTCCTACGAGCAGTACTTC.

The chain employs TRBV5-4 and TRBJ2-1, with a possible D match to TRBD2 (5 bases). Trimming took 2 bases from V and 6 from J, leaving 12 bases between them. This CDR3 spans 14 amino acids. Per germline, CDR1 SGHNT and CDR2 YYREEE (reference sequence). The CDR3 sequence is CASSFSLASNEQFF. The CDR3 DNA sequence: TGTGCCAGCAGCTTCTCCCTAGCCTCCAATGAGCAGTTCTTC.

This clonotype was counted between two and nine times. V is TRBV29-1 and J is TRBJ2-2; TRBD2 matches 12 bases. The length of the CDR3 is 15 residues. CDR1 and CDR2 from the germline V gene are SQVTM and ANQGSEA. The J segment lost 3 bases and the V segment lost 5 bases, leaving 4 bases of the junction unmatched. CDR3 in DNA: TGCAGCGTTAAGAGACTAGCGGGAGACACCGGGGAGCTGTTTTTT. This sequence encodes CSVKRLAGDTGELFF.

Many counts were recorded for this clonotype. The chain uses TRBV6-5 and TRBJ1-1; 8 bases agree with TRBD1. The V segment lost 4 bases and the J segment 1 base; nucleotides outside the gene matches: 2. The germline V gene encodes CDR1 MNHEY and CDR2 SVGAGI. This CDR3 has 14 amino acids. The CDR3 loop is CASSWTGKNTEAFF. CDR3 nucleotides: TGTGCCAGCAGTTGGACAGGGAAGAACACTGAAGCTTTCTTT.

This clonotype has just a few counts. V and J are TRBV2 and TRBJ2-7; 7 bases fit TRBD2. The CDR3 spans 14 residues. Germline loops: CDR1 SNHLY, CDR2 FYNNEI. V gave up 7 bases and J gave up 2 bases; unmatched junction bases: 8. The CDR3 DNA sequence: TGTGCCAGCAAGGAGTGGGGGGGAGCCTACGAGCAGTACTTC. It encodes CASKEWGGAYEQYF.

This clonotype was found a few times. The genes are TRBV3-1 and TRBJ2-7, with 11 bases identical to TRBD2. V trimming: 2 bases; J trimming: 0 bases; junction bases outside the gene matches: 9. CDR1 and CDR2 from the germline V gene are LGHDT and YNNKEL (reference sequence). This CDR3 is built from 18 residues. CDR3 coding DNA: TGTGCCAGCAGCCAAAGCACGGGACTAGCGGATAGCTCCTACGAGCAGTACTTC. Its translation: CASSQSTGLADSSYEQYF.